Following are 15 T cell receptor beta chains from one sample sequenced in a study of Ad26.COV2.S vaccination and SARS-CoV-2 variants. Treatment described: 15 to 20 received Ad26.COV2.S at low or high dose, single or two shots; about 5 received placebo; per-sample allocation not given. Specimen acquisition occurred on day 63 following the initial vaccine or placebo injection. The assay was immunoSEQ multiplex PCR, and TCRdb's table has in-frame clones only and misses some. The table has 450,000 to 550,000 clones, approximately 90% seen once. Sequencing was performed on peripheral blood, taken in a trial of Ad26.COV2.S vaccine versus placebo. The receptor source for this set is a person between 18 and 65 years old who received the Ad26.COV2.S COVID-19 vaccine or a placebo.

CDR3 DNA sequence: TGTGCCAGCAGCCCCGGTTCACCCCTCCACTTT. This gives the protein CASSPGSPLHF. This chain links TRBV27 with TRBJ1-6, with unresolved D. The CDR3 length is 11 residues. Germline CDR1 is MNHEY and CDR2 is SMNVEV (reference sequence). V was shortened by 6 bases and J by 9 bases, with 6 bases between the two germline ends.

The chain links TRBV14 to TRBJ1-4; TRBD1 matches at 9 bases. This CDR3 has 15 residues. CDR1 SGHDN and CDR2 FVKESK come from the germline V gene. Trimming at V came to 4 bases and at J to 5 bases, leaving 5 bases not matched to a gene. The CDR3 loop reads CASSRSGTGNEKLFF. The CDR3 DNA reads as TGTGCCAGCAGCCGATCCGGGACAGGGAATGAAAAACTGTTTTTT.

This chain connects TRBV25-1 to TRBJ1-4, with TRBD1 matching 7 bases. This CDR3 contains 17 residues. Germline CDR1 is MGHDK and CDR2 is SYGVNS. The V segment lost 1 base and the J segment 8 bases; nucleotides outside the gene matches: 13. The CDR3 region is CASSELDFGTEKEKLFF. CDR3 in DNA: TGTGCCAGCAGTGAATTGGATTTCGGGACAGAAAAAGAAAAACTGTTTTTT.

This chain connects TRBV5-1 to TRBJ2-7; no clear D. The CDR3 runs 14 residues. The V gene's germline CDR1 is SGHRS and CDR2 YFSETQ. V was pared by 0 bases and J by 3 bases, with 10 bases between. CDR3 DNA: TGCGCCAGCAGCTTGGCCCGGCAGAGCTACGAGCAGTACTTC. This encodes CASSLARQSYEQYF.

The chain is built from TRBV25-1 and TRBJ2-7; D possibly corresponds to TRBD2 (6 bases). This CDR3 has 13 residues. V lost 2 bases, J lost 6 bases, and 11 bases lay in between. Germline assignment: CDR1 MGHDK and CDR2 SYGVNS. The CDR3 DNA sequence: TGTGCCAGCAGTGAACCAGCGGGTGGCGAGCAGTACTTC. Amino acid sequence: CASSEPAGGEQYF.

The V and J genes are TRBV4-2 and TRBJ1-6; D unresolved. Trimming pared 1 base from V and 9 bases from J, leaving 10 bases between. Germline V gives CDR1 LGHNA, CDR2 YNFKEQ. The CDR3 is made up of 14 amino acids. In DNA, the CDR3 is TGTGCCAGCAGCCAAGCTCCGGATTTTTCACCCCTCCACTTT. Its translation: CASSQAPDFSPLHF.

The J gene is TRBJ1-1, the V gene TRBV18; D perhaps matches TRBD1 (5 bases). Germline CDR1 KGHSH, CDR2 LQKENI. The V end was cut by 6 bases, the J end by 3 bases, with 11 bases between. The CDR3 runs 13 residues. The CDR3 nucleotides are TGTGCCAGCTCCCAGAAAGGGGACACTGAAGCTTTCTTT. Its protein is CASSQKGDTEAFF.

CDR3 sequence reads: CASIRSGELFF. CDR3 DNA sequence: TGTGCCAGTATAAGATCCGGGGAGCTGTTTTTT. This chain connects TRBV19 to TRBJ2-2; no firm D call. Deletions cut 7 bases from V and 6 bases from J, with 6 bases between. Germline CDR1 is LNHDA and CDR2 is SQIVND (reference sequence). The CDR3 has 11 amino acids.

V and J are TRBV9 and TRBJ1-1; unclear D gene. The germline CDR1 and CDR2 sequences are SGDLS and YYNGEE. V lost 4 bases and J lost 1, with 14 bases in between. This CDR3 contains 15 residues. CDR3 sequence (DNA): TGTGCCAGCAGCCCCCCCTGGACGGGGAACACTGAAGCTTTCTTT. Amino acid sequence: CASSPPWTGNTEAFF.

This chain links TRBV28 with TRBJ2-1; 10 bases agree with TRBD2. The CDR3 runs to 17 residues. Germline V CDR1 and CDR2: MDHEN, SYDVKM. Losses at the gene ends were 5 bases for V and 6 bases for J; bases not matched to a gene: 13. Here the CDR3 reads CASSRPRASGRINEQFF. The CDR3 DNA reads TGTGCCAGCAGTCGACCTCGGGCTAGCGGGAGAATCAATGAGCAGTTCTTC.

The gene calls are TRBV3-1 (or the pseudogene TRBV3-2) and TRBJ2-7, with 9 positions matching TRBD1. Germline CDR1 LGHDT, CDR2 YNNKEL (reference sequence). After removal of 4 bases from V and 6 bases from J, the junction contained 7 bases not matched to a gene. This CDR3 has 14 residues. DNA for the CDR3: TGTGCCAGCAGCCCAGGGACAGGGCTCCGCGAGCAGTACTTC. This sequence encodes CASSPGTGLREQYF.

The chain carries TRBV19 and TRBJ2-1; D not resolved. The CDR3 consists of 12 residues. The V end was cut by 4 bases, the J end by 9 bases, with 10 bases between. The germline gives CDR1 LNHDA, CDR2 SQIVND (reference sequence). CDR3 coding DNA: TGTGCCAGTAGTACCCCTTTTAGTGAGCAGTTCTTC. Encoded protein: CASSTPFSEQFF.

The chain recombines TRBV3-1 (or the pseudogene TRBV3-2) with TRBJ1-4, with 9 bases fitting TRBD1. The CDR3 spans 15 residues. Losses at the gene ends were 3 bases for V and 6 bases for J; bases not matched to a gene: 5. Looked up from germline, CDR1 is LGHDT and CDR2 is YNNKEL (reference sequence). CDR3 DNA sequence: TGTGCCAGCAGCCATGCGGGACAGGGTGATGAAAAACTGTTTTTT. This encodes CASSHAGQGDEKLFF.

The rearrangement links TRBV9 to TRBJ2-1; 9 bases are a match to TRBD2. CDR1 and CDR2 from the germline V gene are SGDLS and YYNGEE. V shed 2 bases, J shed 4 bases, and the junction held 4 bases outside the gene matches. The CDR3 sequence is 15 residues long. CDR3 in amino acids: CASSVTSGDYNEQFF. As DNA, the CDR3 is TGTGCCAGCAGCGTGACTAGCGGAGATTACAATGAGCAGTTCTTC.

The V and J genes are TRBV7-6 and TRBJ2-7; D perhaps matches TRBD1 (5 bases). The V gene lost 2 bases and the J gene lost 7 bases, with 21 bases spanning the gap. Germline CDR1 and CDR2: SGHVS and FNYEAQ. The CDR3 consists of 16 residues. The CDR3 loop reads CASSLSQGDILGEQYF. Here the CDR3 DNA reads TGTGCCAGCAGCTTATCCCAAGGGGATATCCTTGGGGAGCAGTACTTC.